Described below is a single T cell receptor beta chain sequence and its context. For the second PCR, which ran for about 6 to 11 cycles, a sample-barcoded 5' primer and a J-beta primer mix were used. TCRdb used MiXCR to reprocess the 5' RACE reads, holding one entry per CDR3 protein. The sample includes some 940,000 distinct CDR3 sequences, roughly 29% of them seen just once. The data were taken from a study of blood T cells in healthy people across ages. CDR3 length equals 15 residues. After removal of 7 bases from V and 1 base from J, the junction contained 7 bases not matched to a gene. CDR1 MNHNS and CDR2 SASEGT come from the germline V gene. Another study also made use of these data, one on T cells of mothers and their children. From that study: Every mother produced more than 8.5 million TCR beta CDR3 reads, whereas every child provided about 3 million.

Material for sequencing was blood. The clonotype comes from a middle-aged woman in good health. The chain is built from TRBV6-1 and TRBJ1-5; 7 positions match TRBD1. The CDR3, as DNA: TGTGCCAGCACACAGGGGTCGACGAGCAATCAGCCCCAGCATTTT. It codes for CASTQGSTSNQPQHF.